The 18 T cell receptor beta chains reported below all come from one sample, sequenced in a study of cytomegalovirus exposure and HLA in healthy donors. The primer mix had 60 Vbeta and 13 Jbeta primers. Generated by immunoSEQ multiplex PCR, the TCRdb table keeps only in-frame clones and is missing some. This sample has 45,000 to 65,000 clones; nearly 85% occur once, and the top ten carry roughly 1.6%. Sequenced sample: PBMCs. The receptors shown here come from a man aged 30 to 45 in good health and CMV-seronegative.

This clone was recorded once. The chain carries TRBV5-6 and TRBJ2-1, with D tentatively TRBD2 (5 bases). V was clipped by 4 bases and J by 6 bases, with 14 bases between them. The CDR3 has 14 amino acids. Germline CDR1 reads SGHDT; CDR2 reads YYEEEE. The chain's CDR3 is CASSDPLAFNEQFF. CDR3 bases: TGTGCCAGCAGCGATCCCCTAGCTTTCAATGAGCAGTTCTTC.

This clone was picked up one time. The CDR3, as DNA: TGTGCCAGCAGCCGCGGGGGGCGCACAGATACGCAGTATTTT. As protein: CASSRGGRTDTQYF. V usage is TRBV28 and J usage is TRBJ2-3; 8 bases fit TRBD2. Germline trimming cut 6 bases from V and 1 base from J; bases unmatched to any gene: 3. This CDR3 has 14 residues. In germline, CDR1 is MDHEN, CDR2 SYDVKM.

This chain connects TRBV27 to TRBJ2-1, with 10 bases aligning to TRBD1. This CDR3 is 14 amino acids long. Germline V gives CDR1 MNHEY, CDR2 SMNVEV (reference sequence). The J segment lost 9 bases and the V segment lost 3 bases, leaving 5 bases of the junction unmatched. CDR3 loop: CASSLRTGGREQFF. The CDR3 DNA sequence: TGTGCCAGCAGTTTGAGGACAGGGGGGCGTGAGCAGTTCTTC.

The rearrangement joins TRBV9 to TRBJ2-2; the D gene is possibly TRBD1 (6 bases). Trimming left V 1 base short and J 3 bases short, with 13 bases between. The CDR3 covers 16 residues. CDR1 and CDR2 (germline): SGDLS, YYNGEE. The CDR3, as DNA: TGTGCCAGCAGCGTAAGCGGCAGGGGTGACACCGGGGAGCTGTTTTTT. This translates into CASSVSGRGDTGELFF.

The gene calls are TRBV7-8 and TRBJ2-4; D might be TRBD2 (7 bases). Germline CDR1 reads SGHVS; CDR2 reads FQNEAQ. The CDR3 runs to 18 residues. Trimming stripped 5 bases from V and 0 bases from J, with 20 bases between. The CDR3 protein is CASSPGVGGPKAKNIQYF. The CDR3 region has the DNA TGTGCCAGCAGCCCAGGGGTGGGGGGGCCTAAAGCCAAAAACATTCAGTACTTC. The whole variable domain, remainder taken from reference TRBV7-8 and TRBJ2-4, is GAGVSQSPRYKVAKRGQDVALRCDPISGHVSLFWYQQALGQGPEFLTYFQNEAQLDKSGLPSDRFFAERPEGSVSTLKIQRTQQEDSAVYLCASSPGVGGPKAKNIQYFGAGTRLSVL.

This chain uses TRBV6-5 with TRBJ1-1; tentatively, D is TRBD1 (5 bases). V lost 9 bases and J lost 0, with 17 bases in between. From germline, CDR1 is MNHEY and CDR2 SVGAGI. The CDR3 contains 15 residues. The CDR3 DNA sequence: TGTGCCAGTTGGGGAGGGGCTGCTTTGAACACTGAAGCTTTCTTT. It is translated as CASWGGAALNTEAFF.

This clone appeared once. The CDR3 nucleotides read TGTGCCAGTGGGACAGGGAGCCTGGAACCCCTCCACTTT. This translates into CASGTGSLEPLHF. The chain carries TRBV19 and TRBJ1-6, with 9 bases matching TRBD1. The CDR3 extends over 13 amino acids. CDR1 and CDR2 (germline): LNHDA, SQIVND (reference sequence). V was clipped by 8 bases and J by 12 bases; unmatched bases: 8. Full variable domain (remainder filled in from reference TRBV19 and TRBJ1-6): DGGITQSPKYLFRKEGQNVTLSCEQNLNHDAMYWYRQDPGQGLRLIYYSQIVNDFQKGDIAEGYSVSREKKESFPLTVTSAQKNPTAFYLCASGTGSLEPLHFGNGTRLTVT.

The chain couples TRBV6-5 to TRBJ2-1, with D uncertain. Germline CDR1 reads MNHEY; CDR2 reads SVGAGI. The V end lost 7 bases, the J end lost 8 bases, and 15 bases lay between the germline ends. The CDR3 length is 13 residues. This CDR3 reads CASKIGGSYEQFF. For the CDR3, the DNA is TGTGCCAGCAAAATAGGTGGTAGCTATGAGCAGTTCTTC.

In the case of this clone: Other DNA sequences from this sample encode an identical CDR3 as well. This chain uses TRBV5-6 with TRBJ2-1, with 10 bases lining up with TRBD2. J was trimmed by 6 bases and V by 0 bases; bases with no gene match: 6. Germline V gene sequence: CDR1 SGHDT, CDR2 YYEEEE. This CDR3 has 16 amino acids. The CDR3 DNA follows: TGTGCCAGCAGCTTGGGTCTAGCGGGAGTATCCAATGAGCAGTTCTTC. It codes for CASSLGLAGVSNEQFF.

J is TRBJ1-2 and V is TRBV4-3; tentatively, D is TRBD1 (6 bases). Germline-derived CDR1 and CDR2 are LGHNA and YSLEER. This CDR3 is built from 16 residues. Trimming removed 0 bases from V and 2 bases from J, with 13 bases in between. The CDR3 here is CASSQDWRTDNYGYTF. The DNA for the CDR3 is TGCGCCAGCAGCCAAGATTGGAGGACAGACAACTATGGCTACACCTTC.

The gene calls are TRBV7-6 and TRBJ2-1; unclear D gene. V was trimmed by 5 bases and J by 9 bases, leaving 14 bases between them. CDR1 is SGHVS, CDR2 FNYEAQ, per germline. The CDR3 spans 13 residues. The CDR3 DNA is TGTGCCAGCAGCCGCGGTCGGGTCGGTGAGCAGTTCTTC. Its protein is CASSRGRVGEQFF. Full variable domain (rest looked up from reference TRBV7-6 and TRBJ2-1): GAGVSQSPRYKVTKRGQDVALRCDPISGHVSLYWYRQALGQGPEFLTYFNYEAQQDKSGLPNDRFSAERPEGSISTLTIQRTEQRDSAMYRCASSRGRVGEQFFGPGTRLTVL.

The V and J genes are TRBV28 and TRBJ2-3, with a tentative D call TRBD2 (5 bases). The length of the CDR3 is 13 residues. Trimming took 6 bases from V and 1 from J, leaving 8 bases between them. Germline CDR1 is MDHEN and CDR2 is SYDVKM. In DNA form, the CDR3 reads TGTGCCAGCAGCACCGGGGGCACAGATACGCAGTATTTT. As protein: CASSTGGTDTQYF.

J is TRBJ2-1 and V is TRBV4-1; tentatively, D is TRBD1 (6 bases). Germline CDR1 MGHRA, CDR2 YSYEKL. The CDR3 sequence is 17 residues long. Trimming removed 1 base at V and 2 bases at J, with 15 bases between. The CDR3 nucleotides are TGCGCCAGCAGCCAAGTGGGCAGGGGTCCCGCCTACAATGAGCAGTTCTTC. It is translated as CASSQVGRGPAYNEQFF.

V usage is TRBV9 and J usage is TRBJ2-1; perhaps TRBD1 as D (6 bases). The germline V and J ends were trimmed by 0 bases and 6 bases, with 13 bases remaining between them. This CDR3 contains 15 residues. Germline V CDR1 and CDR2: SGDLS, YYNGEE. CDR3 amino acids: CASSVELLGGNEQFF. DNA for the CDR3: TGTGCCAGCAGCGTAGAACTGCTAGGGGGCAATGAGCAGTTCTTC.

This chain joins TRBV5-6 and TRBJ1-2; D is perhaps TRBD1 (5 bases). This CDR3 has 14 amino acids. V dropped 4 bases and J dropped 4 bases, with 14 bases sitting between them. Germline assignment: CDR1 SGHDT and CDR2 YYEEEE. CDR3 amino acids: CASSRPDSPYGYTF. CDR3 nucleotides: TGTGCCAGCAGCCGCCCTGACAGCCCCTATGGCTACACCTTC. Using reference TRBV5-6 and TRBJ1-2 for the parts outside the CDR3, the full variable domain is DAGVTQSPTHLIKTRGQQVTLRCSPKSGHDTVSWYQQALGQGPQFIFQYYEEEERQRGNFPDRFSGHQFPNYSSELNVNALLLGDSALYLCASSRPDSPYGYTFGSGTRLTVV.

The gene calls are TRBV7-2 and TRBJ2-1; 7 bases align to TRBD1. CDR1 and CDR2 (germline): SGHTA, FQGNSA. This CDR3 is 16 amino acids long. The trim removed 4 bases at V and 5 bases at J, leaving 11 bases unmatched. For the CDR3, the DNA is TGTGCCAGCAGCTCAGGATCAGGGGGATGGCACAATGAGCAGTTCTTC. Amino acid sequence: CASSSGSGGWHNEQFF. Based on the CDR3 plus reference TRBV7-2 and TRBJ2-1, the full variable domain is GAGVSQSPSNKVTEKGKDVELRCDPISGHTALYWYRQSLGQGLEFLIYFQGNSAPDKSGLPSDRFSAERTGGSVSTLTIQRTQQEDSAVYLCASSSGSGGWHNEQFFGPGTRLTVL.

This chain joins TRBV10-3 and TRBJ2-3; maybe TRBD2 (6 bases). Germline CDR1 reads ENHRY; CDR2 reads SYGVKD. The CDR3 has 14 residues. Trimming pared 8 bases from V and 0 bases from J, leaving 12 bases between. Here the CDR3 reads CAIGGGASTDTQYF. In DNA, the CDR3 is TGTGCCATCGGTGGCGGGGCAAGCACAGATACGCAGTATTTT.

The V and J genes are TRBV6-4 and TRBJ2-4, with 7 bases aligning to TRBD2. CDR1 is MRHNA, CDR2 SNTAGT, per germline. CDR3 length equals 14 residues. J was trimmed by 3 bases and V by 3 bases; bases with no gene match: 2. The CDR3 loop reads CASSDGGGKNIQYF. The CDR3 DNA is TGTGCCAGCAGTGATGGGGGGGGCAAAAACATTCAGTACTTC.